The T cell receptor beta chain described here comes from a study of T cell repertoires in cytomegalovirus infection. Overall study context: Both recently identified HLA-C-restricted and well-studied HLA-B-restricted CMV epitopes were used in the study. Public TCR beta signatures were indicative of both CMV infection and a matching HLA type. Study-level points and caveats: The study found HLA-C-restricted CMV-specific TCR beta clonotypes dominating the ex vivo response. Pooled public TCR beta family frequency picked out CMV carriers with the relevant HLA.

V lost 7 bases, J lost 2 bases, and 11 bases stayed unmatched. The CDR3 is made up of 16 amino acids. From the reads, TCRdb called clonotypes with MiXCR, one entry per CDR3 protein. The table lists 360,000 or so distinct CDR3 sequences, about 35% of them singletons. On this clonotype: The antigen is unknown.

The chain carries TRBV12-3 or TRBV12-4 and TRBJ2-7, with 10 positions matching TRBD1. The source was cultured PBMCs, collected from culture after CMV antigen stimulation. This receptor was identified in a human donor in good health (CMV status not recorded). Some clones in this sample may be carry-over from other donors' samples. The CDR3 DNA follows: TGTGCCAGCACCCAAAAGGGGACAGGGGCTACCTACGAGCAGTACTTC. Residues: CASTQKGTGATYEQYF.